The 17 T cell receptor beta chains reported below all come from one sample, sequenced in a study of blood T cell repertoires in COVID-19. Generated by immunoSEQ multiplex PCR, the TCRdb table keeps only in-frame clones and is missing some. The table shows roughly 92,000 clones, with around nine tenths occurring only once. Sample: peripheral blood. These receptors all come from a man in his fifties or sixties with acute or convalescent COVID-19.

This chain connects TRBV15 to TRBJ1-2; D is ambiguous. Trimming took off 4 bases at V and 0 bases at J, with 9 bases between the two ends. CDR3 length: 14 amino acids. Looked up from germline, CDR1 is LNHNV and CDR2 is YYDKDF (reference sequence). CDR3 in DNA: TGTGCCACCAGCATCGACGGGACTAACTATGGCTACACCTTC. Its protein product is CATSIDGTNYGYTF.

The chain carries TRBV29-1 and TRBJ2-3, with 14 bases fitting TRBD2. Germline V gene lookup returns CDR1 SQVTM and CDR2 ANQGSEA. This CDR3 is built from 17 residues. The trim removed 6 bases at V and 0 bases at J, leaving 8 bases unmatched. CDR3 DNA: TGCAGCGTGAGAGGGACTAGCGGGAGCACTAGCACAGATACGCAGTATTTT. This codes for CSVRGTSGSTSTDTQYF.

The chain links TRBV5-1 to TRBJ1-2, with TRBD1 matching 7 bases. Germline CDR1 and CDR2: SGHRS and YFSETQ. CDR3 size: 14 residues. Trimming cost V 0 bases and J 7 bases; bases outside gene matches: 6. The CDR3 protein is CASSLVGQVAGYTF. CDR3 nucleotides: TGCGCCAGCAGCTTGGTTGGACAGGTAGCTGGCTACACCTTC. The complete variable domain, with remaining parts taken from reference TRBV5-1 and TRBJ1-2, reads KAGVTQTPRYLIKTRGQQVTLSCSPISGHRSVSWYQQTPGQGLQFLFEYFSETQRNKGNFPGRFSGRQFSNSRSEMNVSTLELGDSALYLCASSLVGQVAGYTFGSGTRLTVV.

The chain employs TRBV6-6 and TRBJ2-1; no definite D call. Trimming shortened V by 2 bases and J by 3 bases, and 8 bases separated the two germline ends. The CDR3 contains 14 residues. Germline assignment: CDR1 MNHNY and CDR2 SVGAGI (reference sequence). The CDR3 sequence is CASSYTSGYNEQFF. The CDR3 bases are TGTGCCAGCAGTTACACGTCAGGCTACAATGAGCAGTTCTTC.

CDR3: CASSPGLTYGYTF. The CDR3 DNA reads as TGTGCCAGTAGCCCGGGACTTACATATGGCTACACCTTC. The chain is built from TRBV19 and TRBJ1-2, with D maybe TRBD1 (5 bases). CDR1 is LNHDA and CDR2 is SQIVND in the germline V gene (reference sequence). V was shortened by 6 bases and J by 5 bases, with 13 bases between the two germline ends. The CDR3 consists of 13 residues.

The V gene is TRBV29-1, the J gene TRBJ2-1; maybe TRBD1 (5 bases). V gave up 6 bases and J gave up 8 bases, with 17 bases separating them. Germline CDR1 and CDR2: SQVTM and ANQGSEA. The CDR3 extends over 13 amino acids. CDR3 nucleotides: TGCAGCGTGGGGCCTTATCTACCGGATGAGCAGTTCTTC. As protein: CSVGPYLPDEQFF.

The chain uses TRBV6-1 and TRBJ2-1, with 8 bases identical to TRBD2. CDR3 length equals 15 residues. Germline CDR1 MNHNS, CDR2 SASEGT. V dropped 1 base and J dropped 9; count of bases not matched to a gene: 8. As DNA, the CDR3 is TGTGCCAGCAGTGAAGTGAGCGGGAGAGGGTTTGAGCAGTTCTTC. It codes for CASSEVSGRGFEQFF.

This chain joins TRBV4-3 and TRBJ2-5; D perhaps matches TRBD1 (6 bases). Trimming removed 0 bases from V and 4 bases from J, with 12 bases in between. CDR3 length: 15 amino acids. The germline gives CDR1 LGHNA, CDR2 YSLEER. This CDR3 is CASSQEQGRLETQYF. DNA for the CDR3: TGCGCCAGCAGCCAAGAACAGGGAAGGTTAGAGACCCAGTACTTC.

V and J are TRBV7-2 and TRBJ2-3, with 7 bases fitting TRBD2. Germline values: CDR1 SGHTA, CDR2 FQGNSA. This CDR3 spans 17 amino acids. V trimming: 1 base; J trimming: 3 bases; junction bases outside the gene matches: 10. CDR3 region: CASSLDGGGRVTDTQYF. The CDR3 nucleotides are TGTGCCAGCAGCTTAGACGGCGGCGGGAGAGTGACAGATACGCAGTATTTT.

The chain is built from TRBV5-1 and TRBJ2-7; the D gene is possibly TRBD2 (6 bases). V dropped 5 bases and J dropped 5 bases, with 20 bases sitting between them. The germline CDR1 and CDR2 sequences are SGHRS and YFSETQ. There are 15 residues in the CDR3. The CDR3 loop reads CASSRELTGDNEQYF. CDR3 nucleotide sequence: TGCGCCAGCAGTCGGGAACTGACGGGAGATAACGAGCAGTACTTC.

The gene calls are TRBV5-1 and TRBJ2-3; 7 bases agree with TRBD2. V lost 7 bases, J lost 6 bases, and 11 bases stayed unmatched. Germline loops: CDR1 SGHRS, CDR2 YFSETQ. This CDR3 spans 14 amino acids. The CDR3, as DNA: TGCGCCAGCCGGGGGGAGTGGGCACTGGATACGCAGTATTTT. Translating gives CASRGEWALDTQYF.

The rearrangement uses TRBV11-2 and TRBJ2-2, with 13 nucleotides matching TRBD2. After removal of 5 bases from V and 6 bases from J, the junction contained 15 bases not matched to a gene. The germline V gene has CDR1 SGHAT and CDR2 FQNNGV. The CDR3 contains 19 residues. The CDR3 sequence: CASSVPGLAGRSKAGELFF. In nucleotides, the CDR3 is TGTGCCAGCAGCGTACCGGGACTAGCGGGGAGAAGTAAGGCCGGGGAGCTGTTTTTT.

As DNA, the CDR3 is TGTGCCAGCAGCCCGAGGACAGCTATTAATTCACCCCTCCACTTT. This gives the protein CASSPRTAINSPLHF. This chain connects TRBV7-2 to TRBJ1-6; perhaps TRBD1 as D (6 bases). Germline values: CDR1 SGHTA, CDR2 FQGNSA. The CDR3 is made up of 15 amino acids. The V gene lost 5 bases and the J gene lost 6 bases, with 14 bases spanning the gap.

V usage is TRBV11-3 and J usage is TRBJ2-1; TRBD1 matches at 9 bases. Germline values: CDR1 SGHNT, CDR2 YENEEA. There are 17 residues in the CDR3. V lost 5 bases, J lost 4 bases, and 12 bases stayed unmatched. CDR3 protein: CASSPPGQGGAYNEQFF. DNA for the CDR3: TGTGCCAGCAGCCCGCCGGGACAGGGAGGGGCGTACAATGAGCAGTTCTTC.

The genes are TRBV2 and TRBJ2-3; unclear D gene. Germline V gives CDR1 SNHLY, CDR2 FYNNEI. The V and J ends lost 6 bases and 8 bases respectively, with 12 bases between them. The CDR3 totals 12 residues. DNA for the CDR3: TGTGCCAGCAGCCCCCGGGTATCTACGCAGTATTTT. This encodes CASSPRVSTQYF. Using reference TRBV2 and TRBJ2-3 for the parts outside the CDR3, the full variable domain is EPEVTQTPSHQVTQMGQEVILRCVPISNHLYFYWYRQILGQKVEFLVSFYNNEISEKSEIFDDQFSVERPDGSNFTLKIRSTKLEDSAMYFCASSPRVSTQYFGPGTRLTVL.

This chain joins TRBV21-1 and TRBJ2-7; the table's D call TRBD2 went unverified against the DNA. TRBV21-1 is marked as a pseudogene. This CDR3 is built from 19 residues. The CDR3 reads CASSIDIPGAEGKIYEQYF. The CDR3 bases are TGTGCCAGCAGCATAGACATCCCGGGAGCGGAAGGGAAAATATACGAGCAGTACTTC.

The chain employs TRBV6-6 and TRBJ1-1; 9 bases align to TRBD1. The V gene's germline CDR1 is MNHNY and CDR2 SVGAGI (reference sequence). Trimming removed 6 bases from V and 1 base from J; junction bases left unmatched: 9. The CDR3 covers 16 residues. The DNA for the CDR3 is TGTGCCAGCAGCTCAAAACAGGGGGCGCCGAACACTGAAGCTTTCTTT. It yields the protein CASSSKQGAPNTEAFF.